A single T cell receptor (beta chain) is shown here with its context. The data originate from a study of cytomegalovirus exposure and HLA in healthy donors. With 60 Vbeta and 13 Jbeta primers, the PCR was carried out. Here immunoSEQ multiplex PCR was the method, and the copy in TCRdb shows in-frame clones only, minus some. The data hold about 150,000 clones, with less than 65% observed a single time. The CDR3 length is 15 residues. The germline V gene has CDR1 MDHEN and CDR2 SYDVKM. Trimming at V came to 5 bases and at J to 8 bases, leaving 11 bases not matched to a gene. The chain recombines TRBV28 with TRBJ1-2; 10 bases line up with TRBD1. The clonotype comes from a woman aged 25-40 years in good health and CMV-seropositive. The source material was PBMCs. CDR3 in amino acids: CASSIMGDRGQGYTF. DNA for the CDR3: TGTGCCAGCAGTATAATGGGGGACAGGGGTCAAGGCTACACCTTC.